Listed below are T cell receptor beta chains from one sample, sequenced in a study of blood T cell repertoires in COVID-19. Repertoires were generated with immunoSEQ multiplex PCR, while TCRdb's copy carries only in-frame clones and drops some. The sample shows under 95,000 clones, approximately 88% of them seen only once. Material: peripheral blood. All receptors come from a man aged 60 to 69 with acute or convalescent COVID-19. CDR3s include the opening cysteine and the closing phenylalanine or tryptophan. D genes are given only for firm matches. Clone size is given for some rows only: seen once, a few or many times, or a class if the clone is expanded.

>TRBD2|TRBJ2-3|-|TRBV9
CASSVSGGGDTQYF
TGTGCCAGCAGCGTATCGGGAGGGGGTGATACGCAGTATTTT
>-|TRBJ2-3|few|TRBV3-1/TRBV3-2
CASSRAWRGDGDTQYF
TGTGCCAGCAGCCGGGCTTGGCGGGGCGATGGGGATACGCAGTATTTT
>-|TRBJ2-1|-|TRBV9
CASSVVDAGGPYNEQFF
TGTGCCAGCAGCGTAGTGGATGCAGGGGGGCCTTACAATGAGCAGTTCTTC
>-|TRBJ2-3|-|TRBV14
CASSQFTGSSTDTQYF
TGTGCCAGCAGCCAATTTACAGGGTCTAGCACAGATACGCAGTATTTT
>-|TRBJ2-5|once|TRBV6-5
CASSQTQRQETQYF
TGTGCCAGCAGTCAGACACAACGCCAAGAGACCCAGTACTTC
>TRBD2|TRBJ2-7|-|TRBV5-5
CASSVAGVDSYEQYF
TGTGCCAGCAGCGTTGCGGGGGTTGACTCCTACGAGCAGTACTTC
>TRBD1|TRBJ2-7|-|TRBV3-1/TRBV3-2
CASSQGLWGQGSYEQYF
TGTGCCAGCAGCCAGGGGTTATGGGGACAGGGATCCTACGAGCAGTACTTC
>-|TRBJ2-2|-|TRBV7-3
CASSFFLAGGGELFF
TGTGCCAGCAGCTTCTTCTTAGCCGGAGGCGGGGAGCTGTTTTTT
>-|TRBJ1-2|few|TRBV6-5
CASSPRMAGYGYTF
TGTGCCAGCAGTCCACGAATGGCAGGGTATGGCTACACCTTC
>TRBD1|TRBJ1-4|-|TRBV19
CASSGTGEKLFF
TGTGCCAGTAGTGGGACAGGGGAAAAACTGTTTTTT
>-|TRBJ2-1|-|TRBV2
CASSVRHSYNEQFF
TGTGCCAGCAGTGTGAGGCACTCCTACAATGAGCAGTTCTTC
>TRBD2|TRBJ2-5|-|TRBV5-4
CASSSGTSGETQYF
TGTGCCAGCAGCTCCGGGACTAGCGGAGAGACCCAGTACTTC
>-|TRBJ1-6|-|TRBV11-2
CASSSTDRTNSPLHF
TGTGCCAGCAGCTCAACGGACAGAACCAATTCACCCCTCCACTTT
>-|TRBJ2-1|-|TRBV7-2
CASSSYRNEQFF
TGTGCCAGCAGCTCATACAGGAATGAGCAGTTCTTC
>TRBD2|TRBJ2-7|-|TRBV27
CASAPEPSGGYEQYF
TGTGCCAGCGCCCCCGAACCCAGCGGGGGTTACGAGCAGTACTTC
>TRBD1|TRBJ2-7|-|TRBV18
CASSPQGQGGYEQYF
TGTGCCAGCTCACCTCAAGGACAGGGGGGGTACGAGCAGTACTTC
>-|TRBJ2-7|-|TRBV7-8
CASSLAAGSHEQYF
TGTGCCAGCAGCTTAGCGGCAGGGTCGCACGAGCAGTACTTC
>-|TRBJ1-1|-|TRBV7-9
CASSPQGSGTTEAFF
TGTGCCAGCAGCCCCCAGGGAAGTGGAACCACTGAAGCTTTCTTT
>-|TRBJ1-2|few|TRBV19
CASSKRNRPGGYTF
TGTGCCAGTAGTAAAAGGAACAGACCTGGAGGCTACACCTTC
>TRBD2|TRBJ2-7|-|TRBV4-3
CASSQEASGSYEQYF
TGCGCCAGCAGCCAAGAGGCTAGCGGCTCCTACGAGCAGTACTTC
>TRBD1|TRBJ1-2|-|TRBV6-5
CASSYSGQGALGYTF
TGTGCCAGCAGTTACTCCGGACAGGGGGCGCTTGGCTACACCTTC
>TRBD1|TRBJ1-1|-|TRBV11-1
CASSSPGQGAVTEAFF
TGTGCCAGCAGCTCCCCGGGACAGGGGGCAGTGACTGAAGCTTTCTTT
>-|TRBJ1-1|-|TRBV25-1
CASSTLLQGKNTEAFF
TGTGCCAGCAGTACCCTTTTGCAGGGCAAGAACACTGAAGCTTTCTTT
>-|TRBJ1-1|-|TRBV4-1
CASSQSFGGSVTNTEAFF
TGCGCCAGCAGCCAATCATTCGGTGGGAGCGTTACGAACACTGAAGCTTTCTTT
>-|TRBJ1-2|-|TRBV7-2
CASSLVLGGIGRGYTF
TGTGCCAGCAGCTTAGTTCTGGGAGGGATCGGTCGAGGCTACACCTTC
>-|TRBJ1-5|few|TRBV3-1/TRBV3-2
CASSQGGGTGAQPQHF
TGTGCCAGCAGCCAGGGGGGGGGAACGGGAGCTCAGCCCCAGCATTTT
>-|TRBJ1-1|-|TRBV7-3
CASSPAGNTEAFF
TGTGCCAGCAGCCCAGCGGGGAACACTGAAGCTTTCTTT
>TRBD2|TRBJ2-3|-|TRBV19
CAISRGGLDTQYF
TGTGCCATCTCACGGGGGGGGCTGGATACGCAGTATTTT
>-|TRBJ2-3|few|TRBV7-2
CASSSLVGADTQYF
TGTGCCAGCAGCTCGCTAGTGGGAGCAGATACGCAGTATTTT
>-|TRBJ2-5|-|TRBV2
CASRISGGETQYF
TGTGCCAGCAGGATCAGCGGAGGGGAGACCCAGTACTTC
>-|TRBJ1-4|once|TRBV4-3
CASSQDRGANEKLFF
TGCGCCAGCAGCCAAGATCGGGGGGCAAATGAAAAACTGTTTTTT
>-|TRBJ1-1|-|TRBV11-2
CASSLSRGNTEAFF
TGTGCCAGCAGCTTATCTCGGGGGAACACTGAAGCTTTCTTT
>-|TRBJ2-1|-|TRBV5-8
CASSLAPAGSNEQFF
TGTGCCAGCAGCTTGGCCCCGGCGGGGTCGAATGAGCAGTTCTTC